This TCR beta chain was retrieved from a study of T-cell reconstitution after alpha-beta-depleted transplantation in children. The study's findings and limits: In patients about two months after transplant, alpha-beta T cells reportedly arose from several hundred expanded graft clones. T-cell counts and diversity were attributed mostly to newly produced T cells one year after transplant. After transplant, high TCRbeta diversity at day 60 in some patients arose from surviving recipient T cells and thymic progenitors.

For this clonotype: Its antigen is as yet unknown.

The CDR3 is made up of 17 amino acids. CDR1 and CDR2 (germline): MGHRA, YSYEKL. After removal of 0 bases from V and 4 bases from J, the junction contained 8 bases not matched to a gene. TCRbeta library preparation incorporated unique molecular identifiers. TCRdb reprocessed the PCR reads with MiXCR, giving one entry per CDR3 protein. The table lists approximately 110,000 distinct CDR3 sequences, about 21% of them singletons. The rearrangement links TRBV4-1 to TRBJ1-5, with TRBD1 identical over 8 bases. The sample was PBMCs, mostly from graft donor cells, taken 180 days after TCRalphabeta/CD19-depleted stem cell transplant. The clonotype comes from a male patient between 2 and 10 years old who had a stem cell transplant for chronic granulomatous disease, so the T cells may come from the graft donor. The CDR3 region has the DNA TGCGCCAGCAGCCAAGAGGGGGCAGGGGGCCGGAATCAGCCCCAGCATTTT. Amino acids: CASSQEGAGGRNQPQHF.